A single sample gave rise to the 30 T cell receptor beta chains below, sequenced in a study of blood T cell repertoires in COVID-19. Generated by immunoSEQ multiplex PCR, the TCRdb table keeps only in-frame clones and is missing some. The repertoire holds about 38,000 clones, with around 87% as singletons. The sample consisted of peripheral blood. The origin of the receptors is a man between 60 and 70 years old with active or convalescent COVID-19.

The gene calls are TRBV7-9 and TRBJ2-7; TRBD1 is a possible D gene (6 bases). The germline V gene encodes CDR1 SEHNR and CDR2 FQNEAQ (reference sequence). Trimming removed 3 bases at V and 4 bases at J, with 13 bases between. The CDR3 length is 14 residues. The CDR3 DNA sequence: TGTGCCAGCAGCTTTGACAGGAGAAAATACGAGCAGTACTTC. This sequence encodes CASSFDRRKYEQYF. The full variable domain, rest sourced from reference TRBV7-9 and TRBJ2-7, is DTGVSQNPRHKITKRGQNVTFRCDPISEHNRLYWYRQTLGQGPEFLTYFQNEAQLEKSRLLSDRFSAERPKGSFSTLEIQRTEQGDSAMYLCASSFDRRKYEQYFGPGTRLTVT.

This rearrangement joins TRBV19 to TRBJ2-7, with 7 nucleotides matching TRBD2. CDR3 length: 14 amino acids. Germline assignment: CDR1 LNHDA and CDR2 SQIVND (reference sequence). V lost 4 bases, J lost 3 bases, and 6 bases stayed unmatched. This CDR3 is CASSTWTSSYEQYF. CDR3 bases: TGTGCCAGTAGTACCTGGACTAGTAGCTACGAGCAGTACTTC.

The rearrangement links TRBV19 to TRBJ2-3, with TRBD1 matching 9 bases. J gave up 3 bases and V 5 bases, and 6 bases lay outside the gene matches. CDR1 is LNHDA and CDR2 is SQIVND in the germline V gene (reference sequence). CDR3 length equals 15 residues. The CDR3 loop is CASSRYRGQTDTQYF. CDR3 DNA sequence: TGTGCCAGTAGTCGTTACAGGGGGCAAACAGATACGCAGTATTTT.

This clone was counted a few times. Compared with germline, one end of the junction differs, possibly owing to a read error. The chain couples TRBV13 to TRBJ2-7; 7 positions agree with TRBD2. There are 14 residues in the CDR3. The germline V gene has CDR1 PRHDT and CDR2 FYEKMQ (reference sequence). CDR3 DNA: TGTGCCAGCAGCCTAGGACTAGATTCCTACGAGCAGTACTTC. Amino acid sequence: CASSLGLDSYEQYF.

V usage is TRBV24-1 and J usage is TRBJ2-7, with 10 bases matching TRBD1. J was trimmed by 2 bases and V by 4 bases; bases with no gene match: 4. Germline CDR1 and CDR2: KGHDR and SFDVKD. This CDR3 spans 15 amino acids. The CDR3 sequence: CATSDPGTGAYEQYF. DNA for the CDR3: TGTGCCACCAGTGACCCCGGGACAGGGGCCTACGAGCAGTACTTC.

This chain joins TRBV5-3 and TRBJ2-1; D gene unclear. TRBV5-3 is classed as an ORF, of uncertain function. Between the trimmed V and J ends, which lost 1 base and 15 bases, there was a span of 11 bases. The CDR3 covers 11 residues. The CDR3 is CARSLIGLLFF. In DNA, the CDR3 is TGTGCCAGAAGCTTGATTGGCCTTTTGTTCTTC.

The chain combines TRBV6-2 or TRBV6-3 with TRBJ1-2; D is ambiguous. The V end lost 11 bases, the J end lost 3 bases, and 19 bases lay between the germline ends. The CDR3 sequence is 14 residues long. Germline loops: CDR1 MNHEY, CDR2 SVGEGT. Here the CDR3 reads CAGRYQWADYGYTF. In nucleotides, the CDR3 is TGTGCCGGCCGTTACCAATGGGCAGACTATGGCTACACCTTC.

The rearrangement links TRBV30 to TRBJ2-5; D is unresolved. This CDR3 spans 13 amino acids. Germline V gives CDR1 GTSNPN, CDR2 SVGIG (reference sequence). V gave up 0 bases and J gave up 3 bases, with 8 bases separating them. CDR3 DNA: TGTGCCTGGAGTGTAGCTGCTAAAGAGACCCAGTACTTC. It yields the protein CAWSVAAKETQYF.

This clone was seen once. The gene calls are TRBV5-1 and TRBJ2-4; a weak D match, TRBD1 (5 bases). This CDR3 contains 15 residues. Germline V lookup: CDR1 SGHRS, CDR2 YFSETQ. V was pared by 2 bases and J by 4 bases, with 13 bases between. CDR3 nucleotides: TGCGCCAGCAGCTTTTGGCAGGGTCGGAAAAACATTCAGTACTTC. Residues: CASSFWQGRKNIQYF.

The V and J genes are TRBV6-1 and TRBJ1-1, with D perhaps matching TRBD1 (6 bases). The CDR3 is 16 amino acids. The V gene's germline CDR1 is MNHNS and CDR2 SASEGT. With 4 bases removed from V and 1 base from J, the gap between germline ends came to 16 bases. The CDR3 loop reads CASSGYPWTANTEAFF. CDR3 nucleotide sequence: TGTGCCAGCAGTGGATATCCTTGGACAGCGAACACTGAAGCTTTCTTT.

The chain links TRBV5-6 to TRBJ1-6; 10 positions match TRBD1. CDR1 and CDR2 from the germline V gene are SGHDT and YYEEEE. The CDR3 covers 19 residues. With 6 bases clipped from V and 0 bases from J, the junction kept 12 bases outside the gene matches. Written as DNA, the CDR3 is TGTGCCAGCAACCTAAGGACAGGGGGTGTTAGCTCCTATAATTCACCCCTCCACTTT. Translated: CASNLRTGGVSSYNSPLHF.

This clone showed up just once. V and J are TRBV6-7 and TRBJ2-5, with a possible D match to TRBD1 (6 bases). TRBV6-7 is treated as an ORF (open reading frame) with a function not yet certain. The CDR3 length is 13 residues. V was clipped by 6 bases and J by 5 bases, with 13 bases between them. The CDR3 coding sequence is TGTGCCAGCAGGGTGACAGGCCAGGAGACCCAGTACTTC. Its protein product is CASRVTGQETQYF.

The rearrangement joins TRBV19 to TRBJ2-5; 15 bases are shared with TRBD2. After removal of 5 bases from V and 4 bases from J, the junction contained 11 bases not matched to a gene. The CDR3 is made up of 18 amino acids. Germline lookup yields CDR1 LNHDA and CDR2 SQIVND (reference sequence). CDR3 coding DNA: TGTGCCAGTAGTTCTCCCGGGACTAGCGGGAGGTATGGAGAGACCCAGTACTTC. Protein product: CASSSPGTSGRYGETQYF. The full variable domain, in which reference TRBV19 and TRBJ2-5 provide the parts outside the CDR3, is DGGITQSPKYLFRKEGQNVTLSCEQNLNHDAMYWYRQDPGQGLRLIYYSQIVNDFQKGDIAEGYSVSREKKESFPLTVTSAQKNPTAFYLCASSSPGTSGRYGETQYFGPGTRLLVL.

The rearrangement uses TRBV5-1 and TRBJ2-1; 7 nucleotides line up with TRBD2. After removal of 4 bases from V and 15 bases from J, the junction contained 22 bases not matched to a gene. The CDR3 consists of 16 residues. Germline V CDR1 and CDR2: SGHRS, YFSETQ. The chain's CDR3 is CASSPSSGESGLNRFF. CDR3 in DNA: TGCGCCAGCAGCCCATCTAGCGGCGAGAGCGGGTTAAATCGGTTCTTC.

This clone was detected only a few times. The chain is built from TRBV7-6 and TRBJ1-1, with D tentatively TRBD1 (6 bases). Germline CDR1 reads SGHVS; CDR2 reads FNYEAQ. The CDR3 is 16 residues long. The V and J ends lost 5 bases and 4 bases respectively, with 20 bases between them. CDR3 sequence reads: CASSSWEQGLGTEAFF. DNA for the CDR3: TGTGCCAGCAGCAGTTGGGAACAGGGTCTGGGCACTGAAGCTTTCTTT.

The chain has TRBV2 and TRBJ2-7, with 9 bases matching TRBD1. Losses at the gene ends were 5 bases for V and 6 bases for J; bases not matched to a gene: 5. The V gene's germline CDR1 is SNHLY and CDR2 FYNNEI. The CDR3 runs to 13 residues. The CDR3 spells CASSRDRVTEQYF. The CDR3 bases are TGTGCCAGCAGTCGGGACAGGGTAACCGAGCAGTACTTC.

This clone was observed a few times. This rearrangement joins TRBV9 to TRBJ1-6; no clear D gene. Trimming removed 2 bases at V and 9 bases at J, with 12 bases between. The CDR3 is made up of 14 amino acids. From germline, CDR1 is SGDLS and CDR2 YYNGEE. The CDR3 bases are TGTGCCAGCAGCGTGACTGACTCCGCTTCACCCCTCCACTTT. Translation: CASSVTDSASPLHF.

The rearrangement joins TRBV7-9 to TRBJ1-3; 7 nucleotides agree with TRBD1. From germline, CDR1 is SEHNR and CDR2 FQNEAQ (reference sequence). The CDR3 runs 15 residues. Unmatched junction bases numbered 10, after V lost 6 bases and J lost 5 bases. CDR3 bases: TGTGCCAGCAGACCCACAGGGGAAACACGAAACACCATATATTTT. Protein: CASRPTGETRNTIYF. Filled out from reference TRBV7-9 and TRBJ1-3, the complete variable domain reads DTGVSQNPRHKITKRGQNVTFRCDPISEHNRLYWYRQTLGQGPEFLTYFQNEAQLEKSRLLSDRFSAERPKGSFSTLEIQRTEQGDSAMYLCASRPTGETRNTIYFGEGSWLTVV.

This chain joins TRBV5-1 and TRBJ2-2; perhaps TRBD2 as D (6 bases). The CDR3 contains 16 residues. Germline CDR1 is SGHRS and CDR2 is YFSETQ. V lost 4 bases and J 0 bases, leaving 13 bases between the germline ends. DNA of the CDR3: TGCGCCAGCAGCACAACCGGGACTGCGAACACCGGGGAGCTGTTTTTT. As protein: CASSTTGTANTGELFF.

This clone was seen only once. CDR3: CASSPEGTGFGREQYF. As DNA, the CDR3 is TGTGCCAGCAGCCCAGAAGGGACAGGGTTCGGTCGGGAGCAGTACTTC. The chain recombines TRBV7-2 with TRBJ2-7; 9 nucleotides agree with TRBD1. This CDR3 spans 16 amino acids. The germline CDR1 and CDR2 sequences are SGHTA and FQGNSA. V trimming: 5 bases; J trimming: 7 bases; junction bases outside the gene matches: 15.

The V gene is TRBV10-3, the J gene TRBJ1-1, with TRBD1 matching 10 bases. Looked up from germline, CDR1 is ENHRY and CDR2 is SYGVKD. This CDR3 spans 15 amino acids. V lost 4 bases, J lost 5 bases, and 7 bases stayed unmatched. CDR3 in amino acids: CAISVKRDRGTEAFF. The CDR3 DNA follows: TGTGCCATCAGTGTAAAGCGGGACAGGGGTACTGAAGCTTTCTTT.

The V gene is TRBV20-1, the J gene TRBJ2-5; 12 nucleotides line up with TRBD2. Germline V gene sequence: CDR1 DFQATT, CDR2 SNEGSKA (reference sequence). The CDR3 has 16 residues. Trimming cost V 3 bases and J 4 bases; bases outside gene matches: 9. The chain's CDR3 is CSASRLAGVFTETQYF. The CDR3 region has the DNA TGCAGTGCTAGTCGACTAGCGGGAGTCTTTACAGAGACCCAGTACTTC.

This sequence joins TRBV6-5 and TRBJ1-1, with D uncertain. This CDR3 is built from 15 residues. The germline gives CDR1 MNHEY, CDR2 SVGAGI. Trimming removed 3 bases from V and 1 base from J, with 12 bases in between. The CDR3, as DNA: TGTGCCAGCAGTTATCGACCGGCGGGGAACACTGAAGCTTTCTTT. Protein: CASSYRPAGNTEAFF.

This chain connects TRBV20-1 to TRBJ1-1; D gene unclear. Germline V lookup: CDR1 DFQATT, CDR2 SNEGSKA (reference sequence). The CDR3 sequence is 11 residues long. V lost 4 bases to trimming and J lost 5 bases, with 8 bases between them. Here the CDR3 reads CSAIVLTEAFF. For the CDR3, the DNA is TGCAGTGCTATCGTCTTGACTGAAGCTTTCTTT.

The chain recombines TRBV28 with TRBJ1-4; tentatively, D is TRBD1 (6 bases). The CDR3 contains 14 residues. Between the trimmed V and J ends, which lost 2 bases and 2 bases, there was a span of 6 bases. Germline CDR1 MDHEN, CDR2 SYDVKM. The CDR3 sequence: CASSLGGTNEKLFF. For the CDR3, the DNA is TGTGCCAGCAGTTTAGGGGGCACTAATGAAAAACTGTTTTTT.

This chain links TRBV5-1 with TRBJ2-2; 7 nucleotides match TRBD1. Germline lookup yields CDR1 SGHRS and CDR2 YFSETQ. This CDR3 region has 14 residues. V lost 1 base to trimming and J lost 4 bases; unmatched junction nucleotides: 1. The CDR3: CASSLRDSTGELFF. The CDR3 nucleotides are TGCGCCAGCAGCTTGAGGGACAGCACCGGGGAGCTGTTTTTT.

V usage is TRBV9 and J usage is TRBJ2-2, with 15 bases aligning to TRBD2. The CDR3 runs to 18 residues. V lost 0 bases to trimming and J lost 5 bases; unmatched junction nucleotides: 5. The germline CDR1 and CDR2 sequences are SGDLS and YYNGEE. The DNA for the CDR3 is TGTGCCAGCAGCGTAGGGGGACTAGCGGGAGGAAGGACCGGGGAGCTGTTTTTT. This sequence encodes CASSVGGLAGGRTGELFF.

The V call is TRBV9, the J call TRBJ2-1, with TRBD2 as a possible D gene (5 bases). The germline V gene encodes CDR1 SGDLS and CDR2 YYNGEE. CDR3 length: 16 amino acids. Trimming stripped 0 bases from V and 1 base from J, with 11 bases between. This chain's CDR3 is CASSVEGRGSYNEQFF. The DNA of the CDR3 is TGTGCCAGCAGCGTAGAAGGACGGGGTTCCTACAATGAGCAGTTCTTC.

CDR3 in amino acids: CASSDRGGEDSYEQYF. In nucleotides, the CDR3 is TGCGCCAGCAGTGATCGGGGGGGGGAGGACTCCTACGAGCAGTACTTC. The V gene is TRBV10-1, the J gene TRBJ2-7; TRBD2 matches 8 bases. This CDR3 has 16 amino acids. After removal of 3 bases from V and 0 bases from J, the junction contained 7 bases not matched to a gene. CDR1 and CDR2 (germline): WNHNN, SYGVQD (reference sequence).

The gene calls are TRBV19 and TRBJ1-2; D is perhaps TRBD1 (6 bases). The V and J ends lost 6 bases and 6 bases respectively, with 8 bases between them. The CDR3 has 11 amino acids. Germline V CDR1 and CDR2: LNHDA, SQIVND (reference sequence). Here the CDR3 DNA reads TGTGCCAGTAGACAGGGTCATGGCTACACCTTC. Translated: CASRQGHGYTF.